This T cell receptor beta chain came from a study of blood T cells in healthy people across ages. Study-level results: Age showed a roughly linear inverse relationship with TCR beta diversity per million T cells. Diversity estimates from one million T cells were considered underestimates.

Combining a sample-barcoded 5' primer with a J-beta primer mix, a second PCR ran for 7 to 11 cycles. Each cDNA molecule carried a tag from a template-switch adaptor that contained 12 random nucleotides. TCRdb reanalysed the 5' RACE reads using MiXCR and keeps one entry per CDR3 protein. The sample records 1.5 million to 2 million distinct CDR3 sequences, around 48% being singletons. This clonotype has only a few counts. Its antigen is not identified. The sample was blood. The origin of this receptor is a woman aged 40 to 50 in good health.

The CDR3 sequence: CASSLWEGKAETQYF. The CDR3 DNA is TGTGCCAGCAGTTTATGGGAGGGGAAGGCAGAGACCCAGTACTTC. The rearrangement uses TRBV27 and TRBJ2-5; 7 nucleotides align to TRBD2. V dropped 1 base and J dropped 4; count of bases not matched to a gene: 6. Germline CDR1 is MNHEY and CDR2 is SMNVEV (reference sequence). The CDR3 contains 15 residues.